One sample yielded the 11 T cell receptor beta chains listed below, sequenced in a study of CD8 T cells in Susac syndrome. RNA was extracted with the RNeasy kit, and a quantity of roughly 0.5 to 1 ug was reverse transcribed using random hexamers. From the immunoSEQ multiplex PCR reads, TCRdb called clonotypes with MiXCR, one entry per CDR3 protein. The table lists more than 150,000 distinct CDR3 sequences, just over 90% of them singletons, with around 0.08% in the top ten. Specimen: CD4+ T cells from PBMCs. The receptors shown here come from a human donor in good health.

The chain couples TRBV5-1 to TRBJ2-2, with D possibly being TRBD1 or TRBD2 (5 bases each). The CDR3 totals 15 residues. Germline CDR1 is SGHRS and CDR2 is YFSETQ. The V and J ends lost 6 bases and 2 bases respectively, with 14 bases between them. The CDR3 loop reads CASTHGTPNTGELFF. The CDR3 DNA follows: TGCGCCAGCACCCACGGGACCCCTAACACCGGGGAGCTGTTTTTT.

The genes are TRBV15 and TRBJ1-1; 10 bases are a match to TRBD1. CDR3 size: 15 residues. The V gene end was trimmed by 9 bases and the J gene end by 1 base; junction bases not matched to a gene: 8. CDR1 is LNHNV, CDR2 YYDKDF, per germline (reference sequence). CDR3 residues: CATMHRDRGNTEAFF. CDR3 nucleotide sequence: TGTGCCACGATGCACAGGGACAGGGGGAACACTGAAGCTTTCTTT.

This clonotype was counted between two and nine times. The V and J genes are TRBV18 and TRBJ2-7; D ambiguous. The length of the CDR3 is 14 residues. Trimming stripped 3 bases from V and 0 bases from J, with 9 bases between. CDR1 and CDR2 from the germline V gene are KGHSH and LQKENI. The CDR3 DNA follows: TGTGCCAGCTCACCGACATCGTTCTCCTACGAGCAGTACTTC. This sequence encodes CASSPTSFSYEQYF.

The gene calls are TRBV9 and TRBJ2-5, with 7 bases fitting TRBD1. The CDR3 length is 15 residues. The germline gives CDR1 SGDLS, CDR2 YYNGEE. V gave up 4 bases and J gave up 0 bases; unmatched junction bases: 6. The CDR3 is CASSPRGQNQETQYF. The CDR3 DNA follows: TGTGCCAGCAGCCCTAGGGGACAGAACCAAGAGACCCAGTACTTC.

The chain couples TRBV19 to TRBJ1-2, with D uncertain. The CDR3 is 13 amino acids. Germline CDR1 and CDR2: LNHDA and SQIVND (reference sequence). V shed 7 bases and J shed 7 bases, with 16 bases lying between them. This chain's CDR3 is CASTQEWRGGYTF. The CDR3 DNA reads as TGTGCCAGTACCCAAGAGTGGCGGGGTGGCTACACCTTC.

The chain links TRBV6-1 to TRBJ2-3; perhaps D is TRBD1 or TRBD2 (6 bases each). Trimming removed 6 bases from V and 6 bases from J, with 22 bases in between. The CDR3 runs to 16 residues. Germline-derived CDR1 and CDR2 are MNHNS and SASEGT. DNA for the CDR3: TGTGCCAGCAGCCGAAGACCGGGGGCCCTCACGGATACGCAGTATTTT. It specifies CASSRRPGALTDTQYF.

The rearrangement joins TRBV5-1 to TRBJ1-6, with D unclear. Germline-derived CDR1 and CDR2 are SGHRS and YFSETQ. The CDR3 contains 12 residues. Trimming removed 0 bases from V and 12 bases from J, with 7 bases in between. The CDR3 loop is CASSLVDGPLHF. The CDR3 nucleotides read TGCGCCAGCAGCTTGGTGGATGGACCCCTCCACTTT.

This rearrangement joins TRBV5-4 to TRBJ2-2; the D gene is possibly TRBD1 (5 bases). Per germline, CDR1 SGHNT and CDR2 YYREEE (reference sequence). Trimming took off 4 bases at V and 6 bases at J, with 13 bases between the two ends. CDR3 length: 14 amino acids. The CDR3 coding sequence is TGTGCCAGCAGCCCCCAGTTCAGGGCCGGGGAGCTGTTTTTT. It translates to CASSPQFRAGELFF.

The chain links TRBV28 to TRBJ2-7; D is undetermined. The germline V and J ends were trimmed by 2 bases and 3 bases, with 11 bases remaining between them. CDR1 MDHEN and CDR2 SYDVKM come from the germline V gene. CDR3 length: 14 residues. The CDR3 bases are TGTGCCAGCAGTTTAACGTGGCAGTTCTACGAGCAGTACTTC. Translated, it gives CASSLTWQFYEQYF.

The gene calls are TRBV29-1 and TRBJ1-4; 8 bases line up with TRBD1. There are 14 residues in the CDR3. Trimming at V came to 6 bases and at J to 6 bases, leaving 9 bases not matched to a gene. Germline values: CDR1 SQVTM, CDR2 ANQGSEA. In DNA, the CDR3 is TGCAGCGTGGCCCGGACAGGGCTCTATGAAAAACTGTTTTTT. It is translated as CSVARTGLYEKLFF.

V is TRBV5-1 and J is TRBJ2-7; the match to TRBD1 covers 8 bases. The V gene end was trimmed by 1 base and the J gene end by 5 bases; junction bases not matched to a gene: 8. There are 15 residues in the CDR3. Germline lookup yields CDR1 SGHRS and CDR2 YFSETQ. In nucleotides, the CDR3 is TGCGCCAGCAGCTTGAGGTCAGGGGGCGGAGACGAGCAGTACTTC. Translating gives CASSLRSGGGDEQYF.